This T cell receptor (beta chain) was documented in a study of cytomegalovirus exposure and HLA in healthy donors. PCR was performed using 60 Vbeta and 13 Jbeta primers. Using immunoSEQ multiplex PCR, the repertoire was profiled, and TCRdb retains in-frame clones only, with some absent. This sample has about 100,000 clones; 65% to 80% occur once, and the top ten carry approximately 3%. The CDR3 sequence is 14 residues long. The germline V gene encodes CDR1 SGHVS and CDR2 FNYEAQ. V shed 5 bases and J 0 bases; nucleotides not matched to a gene: 4. Sequencing was done on a sample of PBMCs. The rearrangement links TRBV7-6 to TRBJ2-7; 7 bases line up with TRBD1. The origin of this receptor is a female donor in good health and CMV-seropositive. Here the CDR3 DNA reads TGTGCCAGCAGCCGTGGGGACAGCTCCTACGAGCAGTACTTC. As protein: CASSRGDSSYEQYF.